The source of this TCR beta chain is a study of regulatory T cells in long-lasting Graves disease. Study-wide points: Accuracy may have suffered from the small sample size.

This clonotype was seen a handful of times. Its target is not known. Deletions cut 0 bases from V and 4 bases from J, with 9 bases between. The CDR3 runs to 14 residues. The germline V gene has CDR1 MNHEY and CDR2 SVGEGT. In building TCR beta libraries, iRepertoire HTBI primers were used together with Arm-PCR of CDR3 regions. TCRdb analysed the multiplex PCR reads with MiXCR anew, one entry per CDR3 protein. The data show about 440,000 distinct CDR3 sequences, with approximately 16% seen just once and 20% to 25% held by the top ten. Time point meaning: newly diagnosed GD, antithyroid drugs for less than 3 months. With RNA extracted from PBMCs as input, the TCR library was made. The sample also formed part of further work on T cells in Graves' hyperthyroidism and ophthalmopathy. That source reports: The HTBI primer set was used in a first-round RT-PCR of the TCR CDR3.

The V call is TRBV6-2 or TRBV6-3, the J call TRBJ1-2; no definite D call. The sequence was collected from a woman aged 18-29 years with Graves disease. The sequences come from peripheral blood mononuclear cells (PBMCs), collected at new diagnosis, from a patient treated with antithyroid drugs. The CDR3 DNA is TGTGCCAGCAGTTACTCGGTCGCAGGCTATGGCTACACCTTC. Amino acids: CASSYSVAGYGYTF.